This is a list of T cell receptor beta chains from one sample in a study of T cell changes during pregnancy in multiple sclerosis. Clones were read by immunoSEQ multiplex PCR, and TCRdb kept only the in-frame ones, dropping some. Altogether tens of thousands of clones are present, 75% to 90% being singletons, with the ten largest covering approximately 1.7%. This sample comprised peripheral blood, obtained after pregnancy. The receptors derive from a female donor with multiple sclerosis, enrolled in a pregnancy study. Both conserved end residues are part of each CDR3. The order of the fields is J gene, clone size, V gene, D gene, CDR3 DNA, CDR3 protein. The D gene is left open where the match is weak. Size is omitted from some rows. Given values are once, few, many or a class for expanded clones.

J gene: TRBJ2-1; clone size: NA; V gene: TRBV6-5; D gene: TRBD1; CDR3 DNA: TGTGCCAGCAGTTACTCGCCGGACAGGGTTCTCAATGAGCAGTTCTTC; CDR3 protein: CASSYSPDRVLNEQFF
J gene: TRBJ2-1; clone size: NA; V gene: TRBV5-1; D gene: NA; CDR3 DNA: TGCGCCAGCAGCTTGGGGGGGCAGAGCTCCTACAATGAGCAGTTCTTC; CDR3 protein: CASSLGGQSSYNEQFF
J gene: TRBJ1-5; clone size: NA; V gene: TRBV4-1; D gene: TRBD1; CDR3 DNA: TGCGCCAGCAGCCAAGGCTGGATTCCCGGGACAGGGTGGGATCAGCCCCAGCATTTT; CDR3 protein: CASSQGWIPGTGWDQPQHF
J gene: TRBJ2-1; clone size: NA; V gene: TRBV5-1; D gene: TRBD2; CDR3 DNA: TGCGCCAGCAGCCCACATGGAGCGGGGATGTCCTACAATGAGCAGTTCTTC; CDR3 protein: CASSPHGAGMSYNEQFF
J gene: TRBJ1-2; clone size: NA; V gene: TRBV13; D gene: NA; CDR3 DNA: TGTGCCAGCAGCCAACTGGACAGAGCTGTTTTGAGCTATGGCTACACCTTC; CDR3 protein: CASSQLDRAVLSYGYTF
J gene: TRBJ1-1; clone size: NA; V gene: TRBV7-6; D gene: NA; CDR3 DNA: TGTGCCAGCAGCTTATGGGCGGGGGAGGCTTTCTTT; CDR3 protein: CASSLWAGEAFF
J gene: TRBJ1-5; clone size: NA; V gene: TRBV19; D gene: NA; CDR3 DNA: TGTGCCAGTAGTATAAGCAGGGCGTGGGATACTCAGCCCCAGCATTTT; CDR3 protein: CASSISRAWDTQPQHF
J gene: TRBJ2-2; clone size: NA; V gene: TRBV9; D gene: NA; CDR3 DNA: TGTGCCAGCAGCCCAGAGCTAGCGAACACCGGGGAGCTGTTTTTT; CDR3 protein: CASSPELANTGELFF
J gene: TRBJ2-7; clone size: NA; V gene: TRBV6-6; D gene: NA; CDR3 DNA: TGTGCCAGCAGTTACCCCCCCGGGGATCAGACTTACGAGCAGTACTTC; CDR3 protein: CASSYPPGDQTYEQYF
J gene: TRBJ1-1; clone size: few; V gene: TRBV19; D gene: TRBD1; CDR3 DNA: TGTGCCAGTAGTCCCAATAACAGGGGACGCACTGAAGCTTTCTTT; CDR3 protein: CASSPNNRGRTEAFF
J gene: TRBJ1-2; clone size: NA; V gene: TRBV5-4; D gene: NA; CDR3 DNA: TGTGCCAGCAGCATCCCACAGGGAGCTTATGGCTACACCTTC; CDR3 protein: CASSIPQGAYGYTF
J gene: TRBJ1-6; clone size: NA; V gene: TRBV30; D gene: NA; CDR3 DNA: TGTGCCTGGACAGTCTCCTATAATTCACCCCTCCACTTT; CDR3 protein: CAWTVSYNSPLHF
J gene: TRBJ2-1; clone size: NA; V gene: TRBV6-6; D gene: TRBD1; CDR3 DNA: TGTGCCAGCAGTAGCCCCCGGGACAGGGGCGACTATGAGCAGTTCTTC; CDR3 protein: CASSSPRDRGDYEQFF
J gene: TRBJ2-7; clone size: NA; V gene: TRBV28; D gene: TRBD1; CDR3 DNA: TGTGCCACCACTGCCCTGGACAGGGCCCACGAGCAGTACTTC; CDR3 protein: CATTALDRAHEQYF
J gene: TRBJ1-1; clone size: NA; V gene: TRBV19; D gene: NA; CDR3 DNA: TGTGCCAGTAGTACCTATGACAGTAACACTGAAGCTTTCTTT; CDR3 protein: CASSTYDSNTEAFF
J gene: TRBJ1-4; clone size: NA; V gene: TRBV6-1; D gene: TRBD1; CDR3 DNA: TGTGCCAGCAGTGAAGTCGGGGACAGGGTTGAAAAACTGTTTTTT; CDR3 protein: CASSEVGDRVEKLFF
J gene: TRBJ2-2; clone size: NA; V gene: TRBV5-4; D gene: TRBD1; CDR3 DNA: TGTGCCAGCAACTTCAAAACAGGGGGCTCGGACACCGGGGAGCTGTTTTTT; CDR3 protein: CASNFKTGGSDTGELFF
J gene: TRBJ2-5; clone size: NA; V gene: TRBV13; D gene: TRBD2; CDR3 DNA: TGTGCCAGCAGACAGACGCTAGCGGGGGGGCGAGGAGAGACCCAGTACTTC; CDR3 protein: CASRQTLAGGRGETQYF
J gene: TRBJ1-5; clone size: NA; V gene: TRBV7-9; D gene: NA; CDR3 DNA: TGTGCCAGCAGCGCACAGGGCGGCGATCAGCCCCAGCATTTT; CDR3 protein: CASSAQGGDQPQHF
J gene: TRBJ1-5; clone size: NA; V gene: TRBV7-8; D gene: NA; CDR3 DNA: TGTGCCAGCAGCTTAGCTCTCTGGTCGGGCAATCAGCCCCAGCATTTT; CDR3 protein: CASSLALWSGNQPQHF
J gene: TRBJ2-3; clone size: NA; V gene: TRBV29-1; D gene: TRBD1; CDR3 DNA: TGCAGCGTTACAGGGGGTAGCACAGATACGCAGTATTTT; CDR3 protein: CSVTGGSTDTQYF
J gene: TRBJ2-2; clone size: NA; V gene: TRBV25-1; D gene: NA; CDR3 DNA: TGTGCCAGCAGTGAACTCACTGACACCGGGGAGCTGTTTTTT; CDR3 protein: CASSELTDTGELFF
J gene: TRBJ1-5; clone size: NA; V gene: TRBV6-6; D gene: TRBD1; CDR3 DNA: TGTGCCAGCACCGGACAGGAGCGGGGGGGCAATCAGCCCCAGCATTTT; CDR3 protein: CASTGQERGGNQPQHF
J gene: TRBJ1-3; clone size: NA; V gene: TRBV5-4; D gene: NA; CDR3 DNA: TGTGCCAGCAGCCGAGGACAGCACTCTGGAAACACCATATATTTT; CDR3 protein: CASSRGQHSGNTIYF
J gene: TRBJ1-4; clone size: NA; V gene: TRBV5-1; D gene: TRBD1; CDR3 DNA: TGCGCCAGCAGCGCAGGAGCCGGGACAGGGGCTGAAAAACTGTTTTTT; CDR3 protein: CASSAGAGTGAEKLFF
J gene: TRBJ1-4; clone size: NA; V gene: TRBV4-1; D gene: TRBD1; CDR3 DNA: TGCGCCAGCAGCCAAGGACAGGGCGATGAAAAACTGTTTTTT; CDR3 protein: CASSQGQGDEKLFF
J gene: TRBJ2-1; clone size: NA; V gene: TRBV4-3; D gene: NA; CDR3 DNA: TGCGCCAGCAGCCAAACAGGGACCCCCAACAATGAGCAGTTCTTC; CDR3 protein: CASSQTGTPNNEQFF
J gene: TRBJ2-7; clone size: NA; V gene: TRBV6-5; D gene: NA; CDR3 DNA: TGTGCCAGCAGTTCCGGACTCTACGAGCAGTACTTC; CDR3 protein: CASSSGLYEQYF
J gene: TRBJ2-3; clone size: NA; V gene: TRBV28; D gene: TRBD1; CDR3 DNA: TGTGCCAGCAGATATACAGGGGCAGATACGCAGTATTTT; CDR3 protein: CASRYTGADTQYF
J gene: TRBJ2-1; clone size: NA; V gene: TRBV19; D gene: TRBD2; CDR3 DNA: TGTGCCAGTAGTACACTAGCGGGGGGATCCCCCGCTTACAATGAGCAGTTCTTC; CDR3 protein: CASSTLAGGSPAYNEQFF
J gene: TRBJ1-2; clone size: few; V gene: TRBV5-5; D gene: NA; CDR3 DNA: TGTGCCAGCAGCTTGCGTCAGGGTCGGGCGGAGACCTTC; CDR3 protein: CASSLRQGRAETF
J gene: TRBJ2-2; clone size: NA; V gene: TRBV9; D gene: NA; CDR3 DNA: TGTGCCAGCAGTCGAGATAGCTTCACCGGGGAGCTGTTTTTT; CDR3 protein: CASSRDSFTGELFF
J gene: TRBJ2-7; clone size: NA; V gene: TRBV10-3; D gene: NA; CDR3 DNA: TGTGCCATCAGTGGAGGGGGGACAGACCGACTATTCACCTACGAGCAGTACTTC; CDR3 protein: CAISGGGTDRLFTYEQYF
J gene: TRBJ2-3; clone size: NA; V gene: TRBV4-3; D gene: NA; CDR3 DNA: TGCGCCAGCAGCCCAGCCATTATCGGGACATATACAGATACGCAGTATTTT; CDR3 protein: CASSPAIIGTYTDTQYF
J gene: TRBJ2-1; clone size: NA; V gene: TRBV27; D gene: TRBD2; CDR3 DNA: TGTGCCAGCAGTCCGACTAGCGGGGGGGCCTACAATGAGCAGTTCTTC; CDR3 protein: CASSPTSGGAYNEQFF
J gene: TRBJ1-2; clone size: NA; V gene: TRBV19; D gene: NA; CDR3 DNA: TGTGCCAGTAGTATAGTTCAGGGGACGAACTATGGCTACACCTTC; CDR3 protein: CASSIVQGTNYGYTF
J gene: TRBJ2-5; clone size: NA; V gene: TRBV29-1; D gene: NA; CDR3 DNA: TGCAGCGTCGCGACATCACAAGAGACCCAGTACTTC; CDR3 protein: CSVATSQETQYF
J gene: TRBJ1-2; clone size: NA; V gene: TRBV5-6; D gene: TRBD1; CDR3 DNA: TGTGCCAGCAGCTCCAATGGGCGCGACAGGGAGTATGGCTACACCTTC; CDR3 protein: CASSSNGRDREYGYTF
J gene: TRBJ1-2; clone size: NA; V gene: TRBV28; D gene: TRBD1; CDR3 DNA: TGTGCCAGCAGTTCACCAGGGGGTATAGACTATGGCTACACCTTC; CDR3 protein: CASSSPGGIDYGYTF
J gene: TRBJ2-6; clone size: NA; V gene: TRBV5-4; D gene: NA; CDR3 DNA: TGTGCCAGCAGCTGGGGGGATGGGGCCAACGTCCTGACTTTC; CDR3 protein: CASSWGDGANVLTF
J gene: TRBJ1-1; clone size: NA; V gene: TRBV18; D gene: NA; CDR3 DNA: TGTGCCAGCTCACCTGACGCAGGGTTCATGAACACTGAAGCTTTCTTT; CDR3 protein: CASSPDAGFMNTEAFF
J gene: TRBJ2-2; clone size: NA; V gene: TRBV7-9; D gene: NA; CDR3 DNA: TGTGCCAGCAGCTTAGCAAGAATGAGTTCGAACACCGGGGAGCTGTTTTTT; CDR3 protein: CASSLARMSSNTGELFF
J gene: TRBJ2-1; clone size: NA; V gene: TRBV7-3; D gene: TRBD2; CDR3 DNA: TGTGCCAGCAGCCCTGGGACTAGCGGGAGCAATGAGCAGTTCTTC; CDR3 protein: CASSPGTSGSNEQFF
J gene: TRBJ2-3; clone size: NA; V gene: TRBV9; D gene: NA; CDR3 DNA: TGTGCCAGCAGCGCAGGTGGGGGCGCGGGGGGCACAGATACGCAGTATTTT; CDR3 protein: CASSAGGGAGGTDTQYF
J gene: TRBJ2-5; clone size: NA; V gene: TRBV5-8; D gene: TRBD1; CDR3 DNA: TGTGCCAGCAGCTTAGGGGACAGGGTCGAGCTAGAGACCCAGTACTTC; CDR3 protein: CASSLGDRVELETQYF
J gene: TRBJ2-5; clone size: NA; V gene: TRBV18; D gene: NA; CDR3 DNA: TGTGCCAGCTCACCACCGGGACAAAAGACCCAGTACTTC; CDR3 protein: CASSPPGQKTQYF
J gene: TRBJ2-3; clone size: NA; V gene: TRBV28; D gene: NA; CDR3 DNA: TGTGCCAGCAGTTCCACGGGGGAGAATTCCCATGCAGATACGCAGTATTTT; CDR3 protein: CASSSTGENSHADTQYF
J gene: TRBJ2-5; clone size: NA; V gene: TRBV5-4; D gene: TRBD2; CDR3 DNA: TGTGCCAGCAGCTTGGAGGGACTAGCGGGGGGTTACGGAGAGACCCAGTACTTC; CDR3 protein: CASSLEGLAGGYGETQYF
J gene: TRBJ1-5; clone size: NA; V gene: TRBV6-1; D gene: NA; CDR3 DNA: TGTGCCAGCAGTGTGGGCAGGGCTTCGTATAGCAATCAGCCCCAGCATTTT; CDR3 protein: CASSVGRASYSNQPQHF
J gene: TRBJ1-1; clone size: NA; V gene: TRBV6-1; D gene: TRBD1; CDR3 DNA: TGTGCCAGCAGTGAAGGGGTAGGGGGCAGAAGCACTGAAGCTTTCTTT; CDR3 protein: CASSEGVGGRSTEAFF
J gene: TRBJ2-3; clone size: NA; V gene: TRBV6-1; D gene: TRBD2; CDR3 DNA: TGTGCCAGCACTAGCAGCGGGGTTCCCACAGATACGCAGTATTTT; CDR3 protein: CASTSSGVPTDTQYF
J gene: TRBJ2-3; clone size: NA; V gene: TRBV5-1; D gene: TRBD1; CDR3 DNA: TGCGCCAGCAGTCCTTTACCCGGGACAGTCCGTCGCGATACGCAGTATTTT; CDR3 protein: CASSPLPGTVRRDTQYF
J gene: TRBJ2-5; clone size: NA; V gene: TRBV5-1; D gene: TRBD1; CDR3 DNA: TGCGCCAGCAGCTTGGAGGCAGGGGGAAAGACCCAGTACTTC; CDR3 protein: CASSLEAGGKTQYF